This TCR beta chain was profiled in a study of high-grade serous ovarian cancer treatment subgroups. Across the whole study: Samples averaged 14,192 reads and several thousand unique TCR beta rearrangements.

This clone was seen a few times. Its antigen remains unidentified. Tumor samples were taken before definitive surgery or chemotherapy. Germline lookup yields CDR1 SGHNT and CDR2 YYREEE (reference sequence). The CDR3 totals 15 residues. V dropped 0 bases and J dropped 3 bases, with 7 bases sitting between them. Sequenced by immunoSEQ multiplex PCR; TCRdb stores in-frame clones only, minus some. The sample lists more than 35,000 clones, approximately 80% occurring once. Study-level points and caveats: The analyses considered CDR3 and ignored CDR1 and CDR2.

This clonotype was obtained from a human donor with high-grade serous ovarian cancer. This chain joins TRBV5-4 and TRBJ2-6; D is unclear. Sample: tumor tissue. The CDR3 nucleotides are TGTGCCAGCAGCTTGGGTGGGGATGGGGCCAACGTCCTGACTTTC. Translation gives CASSLGGDGANVLTF.